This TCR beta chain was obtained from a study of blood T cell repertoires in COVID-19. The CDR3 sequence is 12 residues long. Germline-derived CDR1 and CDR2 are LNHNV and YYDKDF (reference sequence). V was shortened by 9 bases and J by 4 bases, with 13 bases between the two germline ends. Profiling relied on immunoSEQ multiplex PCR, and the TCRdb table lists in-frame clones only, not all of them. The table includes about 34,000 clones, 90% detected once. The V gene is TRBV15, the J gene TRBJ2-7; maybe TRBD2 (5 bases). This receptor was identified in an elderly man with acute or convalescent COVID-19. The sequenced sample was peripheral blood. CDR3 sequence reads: CATQRLGYEQYF. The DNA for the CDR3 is TGTGCCACTCAGCGGTTGGGGTACGAGCAGTACTTC.